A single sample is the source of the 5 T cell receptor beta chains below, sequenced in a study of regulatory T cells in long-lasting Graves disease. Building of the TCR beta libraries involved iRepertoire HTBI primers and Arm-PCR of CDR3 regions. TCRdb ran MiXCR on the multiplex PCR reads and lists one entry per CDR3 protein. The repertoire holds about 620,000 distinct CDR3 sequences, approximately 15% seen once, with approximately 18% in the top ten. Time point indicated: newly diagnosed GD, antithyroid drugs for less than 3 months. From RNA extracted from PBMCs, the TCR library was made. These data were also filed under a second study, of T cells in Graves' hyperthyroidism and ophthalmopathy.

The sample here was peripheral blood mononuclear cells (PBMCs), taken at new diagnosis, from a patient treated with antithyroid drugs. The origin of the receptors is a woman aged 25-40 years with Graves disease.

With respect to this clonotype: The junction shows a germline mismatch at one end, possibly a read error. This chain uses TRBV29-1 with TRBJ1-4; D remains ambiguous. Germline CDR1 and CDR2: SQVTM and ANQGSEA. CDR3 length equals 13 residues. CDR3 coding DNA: TGCAGCGTGGAAGGGTTGCCTAATGAAAAACTGTTTTTT. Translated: CSVEGLPNEKLFF.

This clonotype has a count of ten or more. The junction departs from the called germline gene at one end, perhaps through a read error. The CDR3 protein is CASSRTGGTQYF. The DNA for the CDR3 is TGTGCTAGCAGTCGGACCGGAGGGACCCAGTACTTC. The V call is TRBV7-7, the J call TRBJ2-3, with D maybe TRBD2 (5 bases). The J call may be incorrect, as the DNA end agrees better with TRBJ2-5. This CDR3 is built from 12 residues. Germline V gene data show CDR1 as SSHAT and CDR2 as FNYEAQ (reference sequence).

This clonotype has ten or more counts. The CDR3 DNA sequence: TGTGCCAGCAGTTTACGTAGCAATCAGCCCCAGCATTTT. It specifies CASSLRSNQPQHF. The chain employs TRBV28 and TRBJ1-5, with unresolved D. Germline values: CDR1 MDHEN, CDR2 SYDVKM. V dropped 2 bases and J dropped 0 bases, with 2 bases sitting between them. The CDR3 has 13 residues.

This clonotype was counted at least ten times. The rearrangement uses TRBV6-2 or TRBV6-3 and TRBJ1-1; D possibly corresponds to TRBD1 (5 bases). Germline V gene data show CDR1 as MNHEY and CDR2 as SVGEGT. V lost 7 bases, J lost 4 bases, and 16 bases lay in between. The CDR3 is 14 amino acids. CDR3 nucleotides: TGTGCCAGCACCTTAGCGGGGGGTGGCACTGAAGCTTTCTTT. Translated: CASTLAGGGTEAFF.

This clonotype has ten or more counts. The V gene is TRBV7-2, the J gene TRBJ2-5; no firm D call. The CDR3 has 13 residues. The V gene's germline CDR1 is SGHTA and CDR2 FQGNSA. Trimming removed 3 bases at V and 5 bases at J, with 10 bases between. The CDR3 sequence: CASSFESRETQYF. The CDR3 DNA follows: TGTGCCAGCAGCTTTGAATCGCGGGAGACCCAGTACTTC.